This T cell receptor (beta chain) was profiled in a study of shared clonotypes between healthy human individuals. About the research overall: Aged between 18 and 49, the donors were a couple of women and a few men. Study results and caveats: What limited the represented genetic and exposure-history diversity was the small number of donors.

In regard to this clone: Its antigen is still unknown.

Original processing notes: ImmunoSEQ supplied junction-only sequences lacking quality scores, so filtering was different. Method: immunoSEQ multiplex PCR; TCRdb's copy keeps in-frame clones and lacks some. Clone size and V and J calls were adopted from that table, with D and trimming inferred from the DNA. Here the sample spans approximately 1.1 million clones, about four fifths being singletons. The germline V gene encodes CDR1 DFQATT and CDR2 SNEGSKA (reference sequence). V lost 4 bases to trimming and J lost 5 bases, with 8 bases between them. The CDR3 consists of 11 residues. The specimen was memory CD4+ T cells from PBMCs. Subset denoted: CD45RA-negative fraction. The rearrangement joins TRBV20-1 to TRBJ1-2; D is uncertain. The receptor was derived from a man aged 18 to 30 in good health. Some clones in this sample may be carry-over from other donors' samples. In DNA form, the CDR3 reads TGCAGTGCTACTGTTGCTTATGGCTACACCTTC. Its protein is CSATVAYGYTF.